This entry lists 9 T cell receptor beta chains sequenced from one sample in a study of blood T cell repertoires in COVID-19. The data were produced by immunoSEQ multiplex PCR, yet TCRdb's version contains in-frame clones alone and is incomplete. This sample has 250,000 or so clones, with about 90% found just once. Sequences were obtained from peripheral blood. These receptor sequences come from a woman aged 55-69 years with acute or convalescent COVID-19.

The CDR3 region has the DNA TGTGCCAGCAGCGTAGTGGCCAGTATGAACACTGAAGCTTTCTTT. Its translation: CASSVVASMNTEAFF. This chain links TRBV9 with TRBJ1-1, with unresolved D. Deletions cut 0 bases from V and 0 bases from J, with 9 bases between. CDR3 length: 15 residues. Germline-derived CDR1 and CDR2 are SGDLS and YYNGEE.

The chain is built from TRBV28 and TRBJ2-5; TRBD2 agrees at 9 bases. The CDR3 extends over 18 amino acids. Germline CDR1 reads MDHEN; CDR2 reads SYDVKM. V shed 5 bases, J shed 1 base, and the junction held 14 bases outside the gene matches. CDR3 in amino acids: CASSPLLAGINFQETQYF. The CDR3 coding sequence is TGTGCCAGCAGTCCCCTACTAGCGGGTATCAACTTCCAAGAGACCCAGTACTTC.

The V and J genes are TRBV30 and TRBJ2-3; TRBD1 is a possible D gene (6 bases). Trimming shortened V by 2 bases and J by 5 bases, and 20 bases separated the two germline ends. The CDR3 is 16 residues long. Germline lookup yields CDR1 GTSNPN and CDR2 SVGIG (reference sequence). For the CDR3, the DNA is TGTGCCTGGAGTCTCCCTTGGACAGCCGATCTAGATACGCAGTATTTT. Translation gives CAWSLPWTADLDTQYF.

The chain combines TRBV7-9 with TRBJ1-1; 9 bases match TRBD1. Looked up from germline, CDR1 is SEHNR and CDR2 is FQNEAQ (reference sequence). This CDR3 has 14 amino acids. Trimming cost V 6 bases and J 4 bases; bases outside gene matches: 6. The CDR3 region is CASRFTTGGTEAFF. DNA for the CDR3: TGTGCCAGCAGATTCACGACAGGGGGCACTGAAGCTTTCTTT.

The J gene is TRBJ1-2, the V gene TRBV11-2; no definite D call. The CDR3 extends over 15 amino acids. Trimming pared 0 bases from V and 2 bases from J, leaving 10 bases between. CDR1 and CDR2 from the germline V gene are SGHAT and FQNNGV. The CDR3 coding sequence is TGTGCCAGCAGCTTAGATCTGGGCAGCAACTATGGCTACACCTTC. This translates into CASSLDLGSNYGYTF. The variable domain in full, with the rest retrieved from reference TRBV11-2 and TRBJ1-2, is EAGVAQSPRYKIIEKRQSVAFWCNPISGHATLYWYQQILGQGPKLLIQFQNNGVVDDSQLPKDRFSAERLKGVDSTLKIQPAKLEDSAVYLCASSLDLGSNYGYTFGSGTRLTVV.

V gene TRBV29-1 combines with J gene TRBJ2-1; 11 bases agree with TRBD1. Losses at the gene ends were 3 bases for V and 12 bases for J; bases not matched to a gene: 13. Germline CDR1 SQVTM, CDR2 ANQGSEA. The CDR3 runs to 15 residues. The CDR3 is CSVDQRGQGEQWQFF. CDR3 DNA sequence: TGCAGCGTTGACCAACGGGGACAGGGGGAACAATGGCAGTTCTTC.

The chain uses TRBV6-6 and TRBJ2-6; D is ambiguous. The germline V and J ends were trimmed by 7 bases and 4 bases, with 8 bases remaining between them. The CDR3 spans 13 residues. Germline CDR1 is MNHNY and CDR2 is SVGAGI (reference sequence). The CDR3 DNA reads as TGTGCCAGCACCGTGGCCGGGGCCAACGTCCTGACTTTC. The encoded protein is CASTVAGANVLTF.

This rearrangement joins TRBV7-2 to TRBJ1-2, with a weak D call TRBD1 (5 bases). The germline gives CDR1 SGHTA, CDR2 FQGNSA. The CDR3 sequence is 14 residues long. The V and J ends lost 4 bases and 4 bases respectively, with 13 bases between them. The CDR3 DNA sequence: TGTGCCAGCAGCTCTCCCGGCAGGGTCTATGGCTACACCTTC. Its protein is CASSSPGRVYGYTF.

The rearrangement joins TRBV18 to TRBJ2-7, with 7 bases lining up with TRBD1. The germline gives CDR1 KGHSH, CDR2 LQKENI. The CDR3 contains 14 residues. J gave up 8 bases and V 4 bases, and 11 bases lay outside the gene matches. The CDR3 loop reads CASSHGQDPTQQYF. The CDR3 DNA follows: TGTGCCAGCTCACACGGACAGGACCCTACGCAGCAGTACTTC.